This T cell receptor beta chain was sequenced during a study of blood T cell repertoires in COVID-19. Study in general: The United States, Italy and Spain provided the acute and convalescent COVID-19 samples. T cells, B-cell-depleted T cells, or PBMCs provided the cDNA or gDNA that served as material.

The CDR3 runs to 15 residues. CDR1 and CDR2 from the germline V gene are SGHTA and FQGNSA. Trimming took 6 bases from V and 3 from J; bases not matched to a gene: 10. As originally analysed: Scientists estimated how many nucleated cells there were by amplifying reference gene primers. Assay used: immunoSEQ multiplex PCR; TCRdb lists only in-frame clones, some missing. The V and J calls and clone size were taken over from that table, and D and trimming were inferred from the DNA. The sample holds 95,000 to 150,000 clones; about 87% are singletons and the top ten take 2% to 2.5%. Sequenced input: peripheral blood. The sequence was obtained from a woman aged 45-65 years with acute or convalescent COVID-19. The chain uses TRBV7-2 and TRBJ2-7, with 8 nucleotides matching TRBD1. CDR3: CASSRGQGGNYEQYF. The CDR3 coding sequence is TGTGCCAGCAGTCGCGGACAGGGTGGGAACTACGAGCAGTACTTC.